Listed here are 4 T cell receptor beta chains from one sample, sequenced in a study of blood T cell repertoires in COVID-19 (dated by TCRdb to 2018 to 2021). To prepare the library, the immunoSEQ multiplex PCR assay was applied. TCRdb mirrors the immuneACCESS table, restricted to in-frame sequences. Some clones are absent from its copies; in checked studies, under half trace to an unresolved V gene, and the reason for the others is unknown. The sample contains about 74,000 clones, under 95% of them found a single time. Jointly, the top ten make up 1.3% to 1.5% of the sample. What was sequenced was peripheral blood. Receptors originate from a man aged 50-60 years with acute or convalescent COVID-19.

The chain combines TRBV28 with TRBJ2-7, with 8 bases identical to TRBD2. After removal of 5 bases from V and 5 bases from J, the junction contained 14 bases not matched to a gene. The CDR3 runs to 16 residues. The germline CDR1 and CDR2 sequences are MDHEN and SYDVKM. DNA of the CDR3: TGTGCCAGCAGTCCCTCGGCGGGGGGCAGCTTCCACGAGCAGTACTTC. Encoded protein: CASSPSAGGSFHEQYF.

The J gene is TRBJ2-5, the V gene TRBV5-1; the D gene is possibly TRBD1 (8 bases). Germline CDR1 SGHRS, CDR2 YFSETQ. This CDR3 has 14 residues. V shed 2 bases and J shed 5 bases, with 13 bases lying between them. The CDR3 DNA reads TGCGCCAGCAGCTTACAACAGGGGGGGGAGACCCAGTACTTC. This gives the protein CASSLQQGGETQYF.

The genes are TRBV7-8 and TRBJ2-7, with D uncertain. Trimming cost V 5 bases and J 2 bases, with 16 bases left between them. CDR1 SGHVS and CDR2 FQNEAQ come from the germline V gene. The CDR3 sequence is 15 residues long. The chain's CDR3 is CASSPLDFLAYEQYF. As DNA, the CDR3 is TGTGCCAGCAGCCCCCTAGACTTCCTGGCCTACGAGCAGTACTTC.

The V call is TRBV12-3 or TRBV12-4, the J call TRBJ1-1; D may be TRBD1 (5 bases). The CDR3 is made up of 13 amino acids. V lost 7 bases and J 3 bases, leaving 12 bases between the germline ends. CDR3 protein: CASKRREDTEAFF. As DNA, the CDR3 is TGTGCCAGCAAGCGCAGGGAGGACACTGAAGCTTTCTTT.